This T cell receptor (beta chain) came from a study of CD8 T cells in Susac syndrome. Study in general: Treatment status at blood draw for the Susac syndrome patients was therapy-naive, corticosteroids, or intravenous immunoglobulin alone. General study points: The authors found sixteen Susac-specific public clones in total CD8+ repertoires and four to six in CD8+ TEMRA repertoires. The peak of CD8+ clonal expansion in Susac was seen in TEMRA cells and active patients.

cDNA came from roughly 0.53 to 1 ug RNA primed by random hexamers. TCRdb passed the immunoSEQ multiplex PCR reads through MiXCR, listing each CDR3 protein once. The sample shows under 85,000 distinct CDR3 sequences, approximately 95% of them seen only once. Regarding this clonotype: What it binds is unknown.

TEMRA cells were FACS-enriched and CD8+ and CD4+ T cells negatively isolated. CDR3 size: 14 residues. Germline CDR1 SGHDN, CDR2 FVKESK. V lost 1 base and J 2 bases, leaving 9 bases between the germline ends. The sequenced sample was CD8+ T cells from PBMCs. This TCR was recovered from a human donor with Susac syndrome. The V gene is TRBV14, the J gene TRBJ2-7; D uncertain. The CDR3, as DNA: TGTGCCAGCAGCCAAGGGTGGGGTACCTACGAGCAGTACTTC. This codes for CASSQGWGTYEQYF.